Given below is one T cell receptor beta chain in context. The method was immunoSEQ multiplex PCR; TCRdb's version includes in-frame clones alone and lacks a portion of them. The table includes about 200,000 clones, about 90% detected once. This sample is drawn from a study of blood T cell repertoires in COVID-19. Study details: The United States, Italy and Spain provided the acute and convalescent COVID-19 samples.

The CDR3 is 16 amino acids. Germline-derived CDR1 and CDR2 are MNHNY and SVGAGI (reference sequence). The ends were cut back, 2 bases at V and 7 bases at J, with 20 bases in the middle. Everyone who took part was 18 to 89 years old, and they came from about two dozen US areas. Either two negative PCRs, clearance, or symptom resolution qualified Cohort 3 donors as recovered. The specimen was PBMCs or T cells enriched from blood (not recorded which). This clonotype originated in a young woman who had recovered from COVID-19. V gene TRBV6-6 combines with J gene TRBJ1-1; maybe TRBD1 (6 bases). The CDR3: CASSYNTGTNEYEAFF. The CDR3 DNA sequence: TGTGCCAGCAGTTACAACACAGGGACGAACGAATATGAAGCTTTCTTT.